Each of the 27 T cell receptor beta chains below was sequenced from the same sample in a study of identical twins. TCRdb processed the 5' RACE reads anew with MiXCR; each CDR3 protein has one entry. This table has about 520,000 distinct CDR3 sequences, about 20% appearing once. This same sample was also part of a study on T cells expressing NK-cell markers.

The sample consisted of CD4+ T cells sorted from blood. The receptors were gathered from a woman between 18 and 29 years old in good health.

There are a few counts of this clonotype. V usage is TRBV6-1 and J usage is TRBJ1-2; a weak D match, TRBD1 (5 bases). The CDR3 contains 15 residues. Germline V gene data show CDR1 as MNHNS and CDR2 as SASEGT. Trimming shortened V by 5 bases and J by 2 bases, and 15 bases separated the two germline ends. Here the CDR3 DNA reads TGTGCCAGCAGTCGGGGCAGGGAAGGCAACTATGGCTACACCTTC. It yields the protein CASSRGREGNYGYTF.

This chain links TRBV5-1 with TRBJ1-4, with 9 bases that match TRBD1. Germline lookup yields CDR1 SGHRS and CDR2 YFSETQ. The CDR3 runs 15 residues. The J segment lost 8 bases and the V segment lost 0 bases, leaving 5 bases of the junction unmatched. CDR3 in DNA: TGCGCCAGCAGCTTGGGGGACAGGGTGATGGAAAAACTGTTTTTT. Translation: CASSLGDRVMEKLFF.

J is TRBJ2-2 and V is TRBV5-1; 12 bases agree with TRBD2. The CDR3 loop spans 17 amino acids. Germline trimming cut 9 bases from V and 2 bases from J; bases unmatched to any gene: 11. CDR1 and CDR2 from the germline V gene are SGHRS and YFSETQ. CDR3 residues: CATQGGTSGFNTGELFF. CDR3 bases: TGCGCCACCCAAGGAGGGACTAGCGGGTTTAACACCGGGGAGCTGTTTTTT. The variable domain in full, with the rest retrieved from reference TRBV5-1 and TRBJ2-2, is KAGVTQTPRYLIKTRGQQVTLSCSPISGHRSVSWYQQTPGQGLQFLFEYFSETQRNKGNFPGRFSGRQFSNSRSEMNVSTLELGDSALYLCATQGGTSGFNTGELFFGEGSRLTVL.

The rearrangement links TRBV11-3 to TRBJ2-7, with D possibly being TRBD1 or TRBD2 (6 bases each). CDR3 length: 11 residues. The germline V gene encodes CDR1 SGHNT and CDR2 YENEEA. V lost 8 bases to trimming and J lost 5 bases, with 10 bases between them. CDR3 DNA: TGTGCCAGCGCGGAGGGGGACGAGCAGTACTTC. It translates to CASAEGDEQYF.

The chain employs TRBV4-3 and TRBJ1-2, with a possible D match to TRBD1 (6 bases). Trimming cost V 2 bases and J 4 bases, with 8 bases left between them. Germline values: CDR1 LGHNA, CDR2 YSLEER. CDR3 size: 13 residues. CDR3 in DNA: TGCGCCAGCAGCCAACAGGGGTTCTATGGCTACACCTTC. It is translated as CASSQQGFYGYTF.

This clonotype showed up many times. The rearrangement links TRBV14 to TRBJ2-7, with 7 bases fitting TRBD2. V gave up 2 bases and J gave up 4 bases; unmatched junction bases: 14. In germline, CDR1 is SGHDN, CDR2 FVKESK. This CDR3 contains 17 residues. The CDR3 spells CASSQLGRSGAGYEQYF. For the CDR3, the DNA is TGTGCCAGCAGCCAACTCGGGAGAAGCGGGGCAGGATACGAGCAGTACTTC. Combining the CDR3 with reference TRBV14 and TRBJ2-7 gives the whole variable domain EAGVTQFPSHSVIEKGQTVTLRCDPISGHDNLYWYRRVMGKEIKFLLHFVKESKQDESGMPNNRFLAERTGGTYSTLKVQPAELEDSGVYFCASSQLGRSGAGYEQYFGPGTRLTVT.

The CDR3 region is CASSEMRATTDTQYF. The CDR3 coding sequence is TGCGCCAGCAGTGAGATGAGGGCTACCACAGATACGCAGTATTTT. The V gene is TRBV10-2, the J gene TRBJ2-3, with D maybe TRBD2 (5 bases). The CDR3 covers 15 residues. The V end lost 2 bases, the J end lost 2 bases, and 11 bases lay between the germline ends. CDR1 and CDR2 (germline): WSHSY, SAAADI.

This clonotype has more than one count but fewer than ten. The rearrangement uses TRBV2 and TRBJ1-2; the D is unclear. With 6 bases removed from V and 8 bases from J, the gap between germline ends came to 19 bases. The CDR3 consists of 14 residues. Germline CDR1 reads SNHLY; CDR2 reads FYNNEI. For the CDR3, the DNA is TGTGCCAGCAGCGGAGTTGGGCGGTCGAGGGGCTACACCTTC. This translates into CASSGVGRSRGYTF.

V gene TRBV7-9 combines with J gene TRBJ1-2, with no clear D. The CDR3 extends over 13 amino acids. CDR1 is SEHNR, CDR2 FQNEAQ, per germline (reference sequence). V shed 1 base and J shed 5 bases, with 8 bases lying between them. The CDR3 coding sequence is TGTGCCAGCAGCTTAGTGGAGACTTATGGCTACACCTTC. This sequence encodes CASSLVETYGYTF.

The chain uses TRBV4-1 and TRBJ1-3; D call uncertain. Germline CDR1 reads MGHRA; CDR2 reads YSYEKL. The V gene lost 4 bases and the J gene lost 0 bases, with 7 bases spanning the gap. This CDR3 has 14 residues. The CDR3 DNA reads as TGCGCCAGCAGCCGTCCTAACTCTGGAAACACCATATATTTT. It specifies CASSRPNSGNTIYF.

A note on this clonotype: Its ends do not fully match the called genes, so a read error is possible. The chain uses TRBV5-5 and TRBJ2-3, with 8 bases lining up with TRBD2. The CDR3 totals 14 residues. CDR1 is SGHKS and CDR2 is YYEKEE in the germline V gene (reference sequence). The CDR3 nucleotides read TGTGCCAGCAGCTTGGGGACTAGCAAAGATACGCAGTATTTT. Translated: CASSLGTSKDTQYF.

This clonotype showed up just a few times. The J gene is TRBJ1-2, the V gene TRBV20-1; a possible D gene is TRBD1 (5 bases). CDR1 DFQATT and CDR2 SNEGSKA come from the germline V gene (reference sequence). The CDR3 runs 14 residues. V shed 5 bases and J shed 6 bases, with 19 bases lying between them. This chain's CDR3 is CSARNRQGSDGYTF. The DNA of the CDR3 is TGCAGTGCTCGAAACCGGCAGGGCTCCGATGGCTACACCTTC.

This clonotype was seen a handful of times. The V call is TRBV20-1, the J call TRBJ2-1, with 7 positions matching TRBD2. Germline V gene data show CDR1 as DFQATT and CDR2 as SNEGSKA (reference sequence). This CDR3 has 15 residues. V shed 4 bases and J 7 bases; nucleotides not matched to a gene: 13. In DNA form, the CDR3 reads TGCAGTGCTAAATCTCTCCGGGACTATAGGAATGAGCAGTTCTTC. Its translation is CSAKSLRDYRNEQFF.

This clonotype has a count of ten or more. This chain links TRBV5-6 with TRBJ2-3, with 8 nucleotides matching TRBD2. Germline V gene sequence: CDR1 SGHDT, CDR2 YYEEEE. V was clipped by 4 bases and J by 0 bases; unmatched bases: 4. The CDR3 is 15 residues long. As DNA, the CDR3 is TGTGCCAGCAGCCCTCCTAGCGGGAGCACAGATACGCAGTATTTT. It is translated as CASSPPSGSTDTQYF.

The CDR3 coding sequence is TGCAGCGTCGGGAGATCGACGGCCATGAACACTGAAGCTTTCTTT. It translates to CSVGRSTAMNTEAFF. V and J are TRBV29-1 and TRBJ1-1; D is ambiguous. CDR3 length: 15 residues. Between the trimmed V and J ends, which lost 6 bases and 0 bases, there was a span of 17 bases. CDR1 SQVTM and CDR2 ANQGSEA come from the germline V gene.

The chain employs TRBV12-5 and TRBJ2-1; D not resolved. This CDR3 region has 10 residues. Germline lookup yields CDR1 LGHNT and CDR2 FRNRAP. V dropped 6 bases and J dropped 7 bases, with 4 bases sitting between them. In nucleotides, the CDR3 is TGTGCTAGTGGCTGGAATGAGCAGTTCTTC. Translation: CASGWNEQFF.

CDR3 nucleotides: TGTGCCAGCAGCTTGGACCTAGCGGGTGGGACCCAGTACTTC. Translating it yields CASSLDLAGGTQYF. V usage is TRBV5-5 and J usage is TRBJ2-5; TRBD2 matches at 8 bases. Germline values: CDR1 SGHKS, CDR2 YYEKEE (reference sequence). The CDR3 extends over 14 amino acids. Trimming removed 0 bases from V and 7 bases from J; junction bases left unmatched: 5.

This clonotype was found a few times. The CDR3 is CASRHLVAAEDTQYF. The CDR3 DNA reads TGCGCCAGCAGGCACCTCGTGGCAGCAGAAGATACGCAGTATTTT. The chain carries TRBV5-1 and TRBJ2-3; D call uncertain. CDR3 length: 15 amino acids. V was cut by 5 bases and J by 5 bases, with 18 bases left in between. Germline values: CDR1 SGHRS, CDR2 YFSETQ.

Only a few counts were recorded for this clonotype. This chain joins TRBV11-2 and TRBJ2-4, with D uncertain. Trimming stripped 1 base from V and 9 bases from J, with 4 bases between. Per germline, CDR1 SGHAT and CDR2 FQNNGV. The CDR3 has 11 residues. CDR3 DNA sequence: TGTGCCAGCAGCTTAGGCGGCATTCAGTACTTC. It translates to CASSLGGIQYF.

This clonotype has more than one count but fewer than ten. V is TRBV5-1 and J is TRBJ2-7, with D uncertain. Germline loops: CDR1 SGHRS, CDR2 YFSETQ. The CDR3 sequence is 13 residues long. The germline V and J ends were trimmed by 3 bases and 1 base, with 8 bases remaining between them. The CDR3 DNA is TGCGCCAGCAGCTCCTGGAGTTCCTACGAGCAGTACTTC. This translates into CASSSWSSYEQYF.

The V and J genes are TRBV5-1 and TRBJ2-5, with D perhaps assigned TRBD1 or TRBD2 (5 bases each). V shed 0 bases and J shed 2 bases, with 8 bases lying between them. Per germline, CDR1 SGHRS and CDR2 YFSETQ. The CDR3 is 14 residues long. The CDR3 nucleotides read TGCGCCAGCAGCTTGGTGGGACCTCAAGAGACCCAGTACTTC. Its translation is CASSLVGPQETQYF.

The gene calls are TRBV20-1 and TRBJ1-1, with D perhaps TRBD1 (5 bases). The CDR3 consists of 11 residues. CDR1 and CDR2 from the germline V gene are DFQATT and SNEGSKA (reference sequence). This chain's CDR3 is CGGQRGAEAFF. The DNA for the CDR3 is TGCGGCGGGCAGCGGGGGGCTGAAGCTTTCTTT.

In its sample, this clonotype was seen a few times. The CDR3 nucleotides are TGCAGTGCTAGAGACAGGCACACTGAAGCTTTCTTT. It specifies CSARDRHTEAFF. The V and J genes are TRBV20-1 and TRBJ1-1, with unresolved D. V dropped 0 bases and J dropped 3 bases, with 5 bases sitting between them. The CDR3 runs 12 residues. The germline V gene encodes CDR1 DFQATT and CDR2 SNEGSKA (reference sequence).

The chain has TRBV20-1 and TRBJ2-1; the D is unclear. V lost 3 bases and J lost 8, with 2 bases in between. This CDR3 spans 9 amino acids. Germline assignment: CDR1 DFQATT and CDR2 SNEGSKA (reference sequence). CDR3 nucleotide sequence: TGCAGTGCTAGGCATGAGCAGTTCTTC. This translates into CSARHEQFF.

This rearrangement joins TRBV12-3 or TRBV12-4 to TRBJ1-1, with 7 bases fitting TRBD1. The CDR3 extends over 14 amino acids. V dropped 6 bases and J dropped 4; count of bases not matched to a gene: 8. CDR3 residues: CASRPDRASTEAFF. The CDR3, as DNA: TGTGCCAGCAGACCCGACAGGGCGAGCACTGAAGCTTTCTTT.

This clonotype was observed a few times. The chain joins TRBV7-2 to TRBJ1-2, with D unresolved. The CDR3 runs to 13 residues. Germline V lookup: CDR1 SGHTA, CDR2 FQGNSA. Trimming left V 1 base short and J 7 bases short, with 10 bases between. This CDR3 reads CASSLEVVRGYTF. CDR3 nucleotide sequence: TGTGCCAGCAGCTTAGAAGTCGTTCGTGGCTACACCTTC.

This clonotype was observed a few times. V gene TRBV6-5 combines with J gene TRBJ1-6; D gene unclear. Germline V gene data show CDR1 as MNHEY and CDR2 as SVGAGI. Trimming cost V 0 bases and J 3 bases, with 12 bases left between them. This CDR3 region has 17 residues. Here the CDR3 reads CASSYSFGGIYNSPLHF. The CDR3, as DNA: TGTGCCAGCAGTTACTCTTTTGGAGGGATCTATAATTCACCCCTCCACTTT.